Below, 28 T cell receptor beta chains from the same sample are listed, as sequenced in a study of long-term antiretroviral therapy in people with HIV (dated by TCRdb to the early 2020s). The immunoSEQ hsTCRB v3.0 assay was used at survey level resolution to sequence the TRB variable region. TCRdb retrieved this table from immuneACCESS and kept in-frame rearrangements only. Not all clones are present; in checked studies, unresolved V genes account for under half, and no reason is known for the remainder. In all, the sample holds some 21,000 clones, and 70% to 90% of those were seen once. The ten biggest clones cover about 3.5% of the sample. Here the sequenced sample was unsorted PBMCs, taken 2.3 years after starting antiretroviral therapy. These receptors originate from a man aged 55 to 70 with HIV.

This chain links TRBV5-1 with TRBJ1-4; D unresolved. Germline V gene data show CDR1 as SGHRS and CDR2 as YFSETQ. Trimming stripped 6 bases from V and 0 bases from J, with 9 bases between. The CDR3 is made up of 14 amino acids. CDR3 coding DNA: TGCGCCAGCAAACCAGCTGCAACTAATGAAAAACTGTTTTTT. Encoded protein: CASKPAATNEKLFF.

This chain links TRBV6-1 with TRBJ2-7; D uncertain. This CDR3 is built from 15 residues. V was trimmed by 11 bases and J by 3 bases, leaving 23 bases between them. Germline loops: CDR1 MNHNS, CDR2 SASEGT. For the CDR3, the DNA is TGTGCCCCCAGTGGCATGCCTGACATAGGCTACGAGCAGTACTTC. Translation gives CAPSGMPDIGYEQYF.

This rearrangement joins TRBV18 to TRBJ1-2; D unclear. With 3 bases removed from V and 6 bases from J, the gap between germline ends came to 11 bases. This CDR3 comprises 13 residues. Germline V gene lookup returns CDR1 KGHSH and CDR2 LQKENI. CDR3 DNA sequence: TGTGCCAGCTCACCCTACAGCACGGATGGCTACACCTTC. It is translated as CASSPYSTDGYTF.

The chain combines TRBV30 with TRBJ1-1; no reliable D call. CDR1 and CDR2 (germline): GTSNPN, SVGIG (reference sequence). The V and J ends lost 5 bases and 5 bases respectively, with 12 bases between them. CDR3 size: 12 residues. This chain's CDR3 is CAWSWGVTEAFF. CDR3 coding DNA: TGTGCCTGGTCCTGGGGAGTGACTGAAGCTTTCTTT.

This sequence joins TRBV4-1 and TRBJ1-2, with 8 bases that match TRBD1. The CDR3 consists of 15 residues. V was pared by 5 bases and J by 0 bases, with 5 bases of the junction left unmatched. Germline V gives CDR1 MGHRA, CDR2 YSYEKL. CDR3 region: CASSRDRQANYGYTF. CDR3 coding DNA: TGCGCCAGCAGCAGGGACAGGCAAGCTAACTATGGCTACACCTTC.

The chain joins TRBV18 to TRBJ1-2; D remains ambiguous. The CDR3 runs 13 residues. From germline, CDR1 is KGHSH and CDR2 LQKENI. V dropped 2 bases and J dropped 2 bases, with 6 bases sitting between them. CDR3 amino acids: CASSPDGNYGYTF. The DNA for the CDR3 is TGTGCCAGCTCACCAGACGGCAACTATGGCTACACCTTC.

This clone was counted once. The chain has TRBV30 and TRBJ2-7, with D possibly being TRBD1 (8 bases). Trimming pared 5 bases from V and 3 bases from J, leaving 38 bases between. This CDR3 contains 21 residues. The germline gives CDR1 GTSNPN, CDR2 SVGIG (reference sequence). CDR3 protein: CAWAGSNGWGGARDRYYEQYF. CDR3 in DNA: TGTGCCTGGGCCGGGTCGAATGGGTGGGGGGGGGCCCGGGACAGGTACTACGAGCAGTACTTC. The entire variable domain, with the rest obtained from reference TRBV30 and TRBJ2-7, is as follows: SQTIHQWPATLVQPVGSPLSLECTVEGTSNPNLYWYRQAAGRGLQLLFYSVGIGQISSEVPQNLSASRPQDRQFILSSKKLLLSDSGFYLCAWAGSNGWGGARDRYYEQYFGPGTRLTVT.

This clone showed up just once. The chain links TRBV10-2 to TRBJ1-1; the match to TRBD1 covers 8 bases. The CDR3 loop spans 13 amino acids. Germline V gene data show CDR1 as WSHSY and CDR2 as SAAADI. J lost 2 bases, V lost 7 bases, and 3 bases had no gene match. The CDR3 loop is CASTGQGNTEAFF. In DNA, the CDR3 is TGCGCCAGCACCGGACAGGGCAACACTGAAGCTTTCTTT.

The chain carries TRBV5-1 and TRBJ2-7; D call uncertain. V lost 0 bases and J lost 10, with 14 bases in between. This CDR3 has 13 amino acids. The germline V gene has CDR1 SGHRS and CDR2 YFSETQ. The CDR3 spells CASSLELSSSQYF. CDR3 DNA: TGCGCCAGCAGCTTGGAGCTGTCCTCGTCCCAGTACTTC.

CDR3: CASSYSTSVAYEQYF. The CDR3, as DNA: TGTGCCAGCAGTTACTCGACTAGCGTGGCCTACGAGCAGTACTTC. The V call is TRBV6-5, the J call TRBJ2-7, with TRBD2 matching 8 bases. Trimming at V came to 0 bases and at J to 2 bases, leaving 3 bases not matched to a gene. From germline, CDR1 is MNHEY and CDR2 SVGAGI. This CDR3 spans 15 amino acids.

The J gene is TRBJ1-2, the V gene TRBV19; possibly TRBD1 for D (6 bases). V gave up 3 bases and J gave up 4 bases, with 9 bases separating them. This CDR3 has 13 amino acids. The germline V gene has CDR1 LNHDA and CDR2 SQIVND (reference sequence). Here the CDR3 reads CASSMGGGYGYTF. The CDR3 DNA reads TGTGCCAGTAGTATGGGGGGCGGCTATGGCTACACCTTC.

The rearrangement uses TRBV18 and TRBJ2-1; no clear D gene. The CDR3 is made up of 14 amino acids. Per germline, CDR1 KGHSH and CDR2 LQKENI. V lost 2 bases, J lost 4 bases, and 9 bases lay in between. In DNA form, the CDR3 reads TGTGCCAGCTCACCAACCGCGGTATACAATGAGCAGTTCTTC. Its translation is CASSPTAVYNEQFF.

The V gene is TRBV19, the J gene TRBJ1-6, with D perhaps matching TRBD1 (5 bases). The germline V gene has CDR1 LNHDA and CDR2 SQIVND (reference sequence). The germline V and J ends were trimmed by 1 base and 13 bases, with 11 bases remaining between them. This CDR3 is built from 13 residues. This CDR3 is CASSIGGERPLHF. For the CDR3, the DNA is TGTGCCAGTAGTATAGGGGGGGAGCGGCCCCTCCACTTT.

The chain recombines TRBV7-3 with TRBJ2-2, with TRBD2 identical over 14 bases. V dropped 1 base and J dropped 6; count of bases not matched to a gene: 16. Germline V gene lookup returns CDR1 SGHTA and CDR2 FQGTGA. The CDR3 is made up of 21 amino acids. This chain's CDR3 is CASSLKGGGLAGVFAPGELFF. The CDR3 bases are TGTGCCAGCAGCTTAAAGGGTGGGGGACTAGCGGGAGTTTTCGCTCCCGGGGAGCTGTTTTTT.

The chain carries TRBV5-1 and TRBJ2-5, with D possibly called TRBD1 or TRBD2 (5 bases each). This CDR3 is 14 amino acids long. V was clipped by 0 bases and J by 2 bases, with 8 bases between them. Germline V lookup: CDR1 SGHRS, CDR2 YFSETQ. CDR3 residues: CASSLGGNQETQYF. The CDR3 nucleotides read TGCGCCAGCAGCTTGGGGGGGAATCAAGAGACCCAGTACTTC.

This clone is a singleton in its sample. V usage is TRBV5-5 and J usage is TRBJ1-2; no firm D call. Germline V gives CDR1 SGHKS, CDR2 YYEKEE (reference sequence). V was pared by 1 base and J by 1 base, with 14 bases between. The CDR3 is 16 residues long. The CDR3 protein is CASSLSLRPYNYGYTF. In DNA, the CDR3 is TGTGCCAGCAGCTTGTCCCTCAGACCTTATAACTATGGCTACACCTTC.

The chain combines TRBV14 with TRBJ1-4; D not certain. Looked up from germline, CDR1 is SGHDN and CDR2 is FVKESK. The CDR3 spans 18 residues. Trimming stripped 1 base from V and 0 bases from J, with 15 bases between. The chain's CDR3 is CASSQGLTGWTTNEKLFF. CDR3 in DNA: TGTGCCAGCAGCCAAGGTTTGACTGGGTGGACAACTAATGAAAAACTGTTTTTT. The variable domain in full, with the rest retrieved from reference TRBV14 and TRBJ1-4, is EAGVTQFPSHSVIEKGQTVTLRCDPISGHDNLYWYRRVMGKEIKFLLHFVKESKQDESGMPNNRFLAERTGGTYSTLKVQPAELEDSGVYFCASSQGLTGWTTNEKLFFGSGTQLSVL.

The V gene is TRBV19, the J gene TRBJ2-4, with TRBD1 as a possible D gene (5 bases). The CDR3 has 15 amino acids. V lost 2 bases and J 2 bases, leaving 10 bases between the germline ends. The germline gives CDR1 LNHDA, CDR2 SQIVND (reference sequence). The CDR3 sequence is CASSISTVSKNIQYF. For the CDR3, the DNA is TGTGCCAGTAGTATATCGACAGTATCCAAAAACATTCAGTACTTC. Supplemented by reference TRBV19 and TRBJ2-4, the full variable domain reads DGGITQSPKYLFRKEGQNVTLSCEQNLNHDAMYWYRQDPGQGLRLIYYSQIVNDFQKGDIAEGYSVSREKKESFPLTVTSAQKNPTAFYLCASSISTVSKNIQYFGAGTRLSVL.

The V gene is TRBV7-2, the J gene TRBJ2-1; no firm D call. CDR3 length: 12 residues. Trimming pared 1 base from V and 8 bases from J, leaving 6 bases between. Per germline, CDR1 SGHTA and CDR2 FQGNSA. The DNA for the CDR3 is TGTGCCAGCAGCTTAGTGTATGATGAGCAGTTCTTC. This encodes CASSLVYDEQFF.

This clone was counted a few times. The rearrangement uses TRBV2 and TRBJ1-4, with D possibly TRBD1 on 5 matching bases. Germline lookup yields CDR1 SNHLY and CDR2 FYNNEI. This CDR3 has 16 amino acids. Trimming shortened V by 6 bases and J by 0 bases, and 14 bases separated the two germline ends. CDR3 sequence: CASSIRGVATNEKLFF. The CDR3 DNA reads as TGTGCCAGCAGCATCCGGGGCGTCGCAACTAATGAAAAACTGTTTTTT.

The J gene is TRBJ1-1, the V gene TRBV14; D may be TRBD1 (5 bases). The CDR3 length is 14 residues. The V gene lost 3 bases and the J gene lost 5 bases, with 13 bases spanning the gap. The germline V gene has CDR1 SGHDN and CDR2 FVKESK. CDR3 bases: TGTGCCAGCAGCCACAGGGCCGCGGGGACTGAAGCTTTCTTT. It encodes CASSHRAAGTEAFF.

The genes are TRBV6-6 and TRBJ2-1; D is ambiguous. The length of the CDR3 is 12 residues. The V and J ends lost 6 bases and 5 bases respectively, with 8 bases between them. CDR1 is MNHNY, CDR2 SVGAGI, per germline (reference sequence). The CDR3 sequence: CASRDRDNEQFF. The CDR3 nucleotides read TGTGCCAGCAGGGACCGGGACAATGAGCAGTTCTTC.

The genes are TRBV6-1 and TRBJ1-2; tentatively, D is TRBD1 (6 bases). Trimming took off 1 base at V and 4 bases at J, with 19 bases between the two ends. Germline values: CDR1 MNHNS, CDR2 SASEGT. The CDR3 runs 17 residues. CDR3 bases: TGTGCCAGCAGTGAAGGGGGTGGGGGGCTGTCGGTCTATGGCTACACCTTC. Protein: CASSEGGGGLSVYGYTF.

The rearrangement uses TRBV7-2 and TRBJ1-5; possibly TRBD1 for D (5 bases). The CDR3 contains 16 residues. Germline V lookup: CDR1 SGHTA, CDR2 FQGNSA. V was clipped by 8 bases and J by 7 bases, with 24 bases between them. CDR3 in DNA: TGTGCCAGCGGACCTGAACTAGCAGGGATGGAACAGCCCCAGCATTTT. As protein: CASGPELAGMEQPQHF. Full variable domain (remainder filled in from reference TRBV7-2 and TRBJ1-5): GAGVSQSPSNKVTEKGKDVELRCDPISGHTALYWYRQSLGQGLEFLIYFQGNSAPDKSGLPSDRFSAERTGGSVSTLTIQRTQQEDSAVYLCASGPELAGMEQPQHFGDGTRLSIL.

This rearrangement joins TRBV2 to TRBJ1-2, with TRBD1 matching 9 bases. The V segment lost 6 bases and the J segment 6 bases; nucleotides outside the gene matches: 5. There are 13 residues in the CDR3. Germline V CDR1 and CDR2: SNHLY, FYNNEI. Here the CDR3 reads CASRVTGGDGYTF. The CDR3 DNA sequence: TGTGCCAGCAGGGTCACAGGGGGCGATGGCTACACCTTC.

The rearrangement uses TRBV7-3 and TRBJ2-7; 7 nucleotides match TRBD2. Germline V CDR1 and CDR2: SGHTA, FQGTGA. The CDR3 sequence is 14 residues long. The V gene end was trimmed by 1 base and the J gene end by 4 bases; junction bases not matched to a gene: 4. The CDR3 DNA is TGTGCCAGCAGCTTAAGGGGAGGGAATTACGAGCAGTACTTC. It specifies CASSLRGGNYEQYF.

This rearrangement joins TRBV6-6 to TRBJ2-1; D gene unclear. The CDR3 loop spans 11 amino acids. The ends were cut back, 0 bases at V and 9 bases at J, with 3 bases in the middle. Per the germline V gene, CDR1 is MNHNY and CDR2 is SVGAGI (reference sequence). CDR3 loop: CASSYSGEQFF. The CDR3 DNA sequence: TGTGCCAGCAGTTACTCAGGTGAGCAGTTCTTC.

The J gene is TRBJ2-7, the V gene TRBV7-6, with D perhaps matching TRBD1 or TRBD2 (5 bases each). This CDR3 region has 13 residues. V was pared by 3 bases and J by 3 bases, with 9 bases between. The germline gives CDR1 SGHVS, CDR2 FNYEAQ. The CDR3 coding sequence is TGTGCCAGCAGCTTGGGACCGAACTACGAGCAGTACTTC. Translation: CASSLGPNYEQYF.